This T cell receptor (beta chain) was sequenced for a study of T cell responses to AZD1222 COVID-19 vaccine. Study conclusions and caveats: The donors showed a predominance of white British ancestry and of females, with possible underestimation of clonal diversity.

This clone was counted between two and nine times. Its target is unknown. Germline CDR1 is SGHAT and CDR2 is FQNNGV. The CDR3 covers 15 residues. Trimming took off 0 bases at V and 4 bases at J, with 12 bases between the two ends. Method: immunoSEQ multiplex PCR; TCRdb's copy keeps in-frame clones and lacks some. The sample shows fewer than 100,000 clones, about 88% of them seen only once. The source of this sequence is an adult in good health. V gene TRBV11-2 combines with J gene TRBJ1-1; D not certain. The sample was peripheral blood, taken on day 0 of AZD1222 vaccination. In nucleotides, the CDR3 is TGTGCCAGCAGCTTAGATGCGGCATCGGGCACTGAAGCTTTCTTT. It codes for CASSLDAASGTEAFF. Full variable domain (remainder filled in from reference TRBV11-2 and TRBJ1-1): EAGVAQSPRYKIIEKRQSVAFWCNPISGHATLYWYQQILGQGPKLLIQFQNNGVVDDSQLPKDRFSAERLKGVDSTLKIQPAKLEDSAVYLCASSLDAASGTEAFFGQGTRLTVV.